The clone carrying this T cell receptor (beta chain) was detected many times. Its antigen is unknown. This sample was included in a study of neurological immune-mediated disorders. Study-level results: The expanded clones of different subjects shared no CDR3 amino acid sequences (suggesting private repertoires in all groups). HTLV-1-associated myelopathy had the most TCR clonal expansion, and multiple sclerosis had the least, less than healthy controls.

TCRdb re-called the 5' RACE reads with MiXCR, one entry per CDR3 protein. The sample yields 39,000 or so distinct CDR3 sequences, about 4.4% seen once. Germline assignment: CDR1 SEHNR and CDR2 FQNEAQ (reference sequence). This CDR3 contains 11 residues. The ends were cut back, 6 bases at V and 7 bases at J, with 9 bases in the middle. The sequencing sample was made of CD4+ T cells from blood. This clonotype was sampled from a young man in good health. This sequence joins TRBV7-9 and TRBJ1-2; D is ambiguous. This chain's CDR3 is CASSIWGGYTF. CDR3 DNA sequence: TGTGCCAGCAGTATCTGGGGTGGCTACACCTTC.